This T cell receptor beta chain is from a study of OX40 agonist ivuxolimab in advanced cancers. Study details: Across the patients, intravenous ivuxolimab was delivered every 2 weeks at 0.01 to 10 mg/kg.

Assay used: immunoSEQ multiplex PCR; TCRdb lists only in-frame clones, some missing. This sample has around 70,000 clones, with roughly 88% found just once. Study-level results: With doses of 0.1 to 3.0 mg/kg, CD4+ and CD8+ blood T cells had undergone clonal expansion by week 6. In general, CD8+ T cells held more expanded clones than CD4+ did, on average.

Comments on this clone: Its antigen is undetermined.

Germline V gene lookup returns CDR1 SNHLY and CDR2 FYNNEI. V was clipped by 0 bases and J by 7 bases, with 16 bases between them. The CDR3 is made up of 15 amino acids. The material was CD4+ or CD8+ T cells sorted from blood, obtained in a trial of the OX40 agonist ivuxolimab. The V and J genes are TRBV2 and TRBJ2-7, with D unresolved. The TCR was taken from an adult with an advanced solid tumor such as melanoma, head and neck, liver or kidney cancer. CDR3: CASSEARFLRREQYF. Here the CDR3 DNA reads TGTGCCAGCAGTGAAGCGCGATTCCTTCGGCGGGAGCAGTACTTC.